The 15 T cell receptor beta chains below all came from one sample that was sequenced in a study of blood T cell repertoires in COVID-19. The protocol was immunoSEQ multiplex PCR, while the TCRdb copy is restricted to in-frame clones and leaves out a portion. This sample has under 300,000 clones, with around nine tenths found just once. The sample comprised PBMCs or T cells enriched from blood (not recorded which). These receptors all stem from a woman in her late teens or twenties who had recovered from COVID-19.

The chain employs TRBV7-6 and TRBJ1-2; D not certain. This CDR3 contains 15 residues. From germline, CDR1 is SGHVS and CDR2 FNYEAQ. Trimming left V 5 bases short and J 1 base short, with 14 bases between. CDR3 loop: CASSPGLKFNYGYTF. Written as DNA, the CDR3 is TGTGCCAGCAGCCCTGGCCTCAAGTTTAACTATGGCTACACCTTC.

The CDR3 DNA reads as TGTGCCAGCAGCCAAGGATACAGGGCCGGAAACACCATATATTTT. As protein: CASSQGYRAGNTIYF. This chain links TRBV4-2 with TRBJ1-3, with D maybe TRBD1 (6 bases). The ends were cut back, 1 base at V and 4 bases at J, with 11 bases in the middle. The CDR3 spans 15 residues. Germline values: CDR1 LGHNA, CDR2 YNFKEQ.

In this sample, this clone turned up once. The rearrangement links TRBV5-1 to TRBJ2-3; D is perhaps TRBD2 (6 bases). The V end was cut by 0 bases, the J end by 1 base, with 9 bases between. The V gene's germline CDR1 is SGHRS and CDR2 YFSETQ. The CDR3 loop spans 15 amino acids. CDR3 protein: CASSLGQRGTDTQYF. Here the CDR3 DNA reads TGCGCCAGCAGCTTGGGTCAGCGGGGCACAGATACGCAGTATTTT. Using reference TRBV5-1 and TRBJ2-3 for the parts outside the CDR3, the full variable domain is KAGVTQTPRYLIKTRGQQVTLSCSPISGHRSVSWYQQTPGQGLQFLFEYFSETQRNKGNFPGRFSGRQFSNSRSEMNVSTLELGDSALYLCASSLGQRGTDTQYFGPGTRLTVL.

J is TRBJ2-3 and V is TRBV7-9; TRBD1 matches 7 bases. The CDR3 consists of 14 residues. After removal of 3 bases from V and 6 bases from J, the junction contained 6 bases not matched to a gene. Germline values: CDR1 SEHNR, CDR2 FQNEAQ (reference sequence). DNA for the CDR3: TGTGCCAGCAGCTTTGATAGGGGGCGGGATACGCAGTATTTT. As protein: CASSFDRGRDTQYF.

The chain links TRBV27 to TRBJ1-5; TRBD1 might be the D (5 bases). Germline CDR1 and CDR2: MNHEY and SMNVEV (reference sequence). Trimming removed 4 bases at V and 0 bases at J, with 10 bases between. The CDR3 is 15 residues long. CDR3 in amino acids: CASSYLGGSNQPQHF. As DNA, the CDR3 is TGTGCCAGCAGTTATTTGGGGGGTAGCAATCAGCCCCAGCATTTT.

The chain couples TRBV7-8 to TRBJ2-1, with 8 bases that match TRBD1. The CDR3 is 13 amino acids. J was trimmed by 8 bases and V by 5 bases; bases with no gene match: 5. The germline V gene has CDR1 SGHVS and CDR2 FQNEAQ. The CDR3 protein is CASSIGQGYEQFF. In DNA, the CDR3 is TGTGCCAGCAGCATCGGACAGGGCTATGAGCAGTTCTTC.

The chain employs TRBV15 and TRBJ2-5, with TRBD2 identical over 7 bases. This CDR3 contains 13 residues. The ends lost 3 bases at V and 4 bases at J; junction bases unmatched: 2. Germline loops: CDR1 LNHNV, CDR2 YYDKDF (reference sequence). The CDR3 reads CATSSSGGETQYF. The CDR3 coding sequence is TGTGCCACCAGCAGCTCGGGGGGAGAGACCCAGTACTTC.

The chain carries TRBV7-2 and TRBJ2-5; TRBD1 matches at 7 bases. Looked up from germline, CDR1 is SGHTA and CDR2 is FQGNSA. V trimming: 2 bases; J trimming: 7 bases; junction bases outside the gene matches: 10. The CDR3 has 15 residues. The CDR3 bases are TGTGCCAGCAGCTTAAACGGTCGCCCAGGGGGGACCCAGTACTTC. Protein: CASSLNGRPGGTQYF.

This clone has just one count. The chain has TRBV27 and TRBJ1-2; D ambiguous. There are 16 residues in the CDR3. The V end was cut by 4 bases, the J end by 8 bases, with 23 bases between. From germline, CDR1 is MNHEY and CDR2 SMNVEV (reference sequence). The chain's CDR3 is CASSSQPGQVRYGYTF. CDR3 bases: TGTGCCAGCAGTTCTCAGCCTGGGCAGGTCCGGTACGGCTACACCTTC.

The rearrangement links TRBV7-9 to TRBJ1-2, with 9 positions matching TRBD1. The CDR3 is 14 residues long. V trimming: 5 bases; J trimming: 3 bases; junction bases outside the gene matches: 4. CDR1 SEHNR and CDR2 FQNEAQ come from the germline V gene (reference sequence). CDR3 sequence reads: CASSPRQGDYGYTF. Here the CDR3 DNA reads TGTGCCAGCAGCCCACGACAGGGGGACTATGGCTACACCTTC. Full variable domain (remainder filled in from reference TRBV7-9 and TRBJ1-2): DTGVSQNPRHKITKRGQNVTFRCDPISEHNRLYWYRQTLGQGPEFLTYFQNEAQLEKSRLLSDRFSAERPKGSFSTLEIQRTEQGDSAMYLCASSPRQGDYGYTFGSGTRLTVV.

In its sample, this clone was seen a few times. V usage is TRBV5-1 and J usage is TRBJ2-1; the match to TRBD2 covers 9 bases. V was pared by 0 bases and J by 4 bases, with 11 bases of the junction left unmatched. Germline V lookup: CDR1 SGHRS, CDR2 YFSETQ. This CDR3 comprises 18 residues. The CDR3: CASSLGFGGGLAYNEQFF. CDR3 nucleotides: TGCGCCAGCAGCTTGGGCTTTGGGGGAGGACTAGCGTACAATGAGCAGTTCTTC.

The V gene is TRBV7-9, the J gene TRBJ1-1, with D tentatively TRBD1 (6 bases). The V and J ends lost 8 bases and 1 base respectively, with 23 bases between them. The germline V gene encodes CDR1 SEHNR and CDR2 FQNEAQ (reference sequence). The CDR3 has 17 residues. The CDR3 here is CASGNTGTLLANTEAFF. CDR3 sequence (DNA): TGTGCCAGCGGAAATACCGGGACACTACTCGCGAACACTGAAGCTTTCTTT. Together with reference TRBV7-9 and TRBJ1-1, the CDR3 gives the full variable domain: DTGVSQNPRHKITKRGQNVTFRCDPISEHNRLYWYRQTLGQGPEFLTYFQNEAQLEKSRLLSDRFSAERPKGSFSTLEIQRTEQGDSAMYLCASGNTGTLLANTEAFFGQGTRLTVV.

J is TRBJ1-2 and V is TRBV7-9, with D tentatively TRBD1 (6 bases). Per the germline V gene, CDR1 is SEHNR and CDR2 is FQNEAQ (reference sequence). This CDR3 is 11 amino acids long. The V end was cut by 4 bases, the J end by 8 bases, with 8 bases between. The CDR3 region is CASSYGGGYTF. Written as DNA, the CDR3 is TGTGCCAGCAGCTATGGGGGCGGCTACACCTTC. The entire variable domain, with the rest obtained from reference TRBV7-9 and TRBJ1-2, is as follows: DTGVSQNPRHKITKRGQNVTFRCDPISEHNRLYWYRQTLGQGPEFLTYFQNEAQLEKSRLLSDRFSAERPKGSFSTLEIQRTEQGDSAMYLCASSYGGGYTFGSGTRLTVV.

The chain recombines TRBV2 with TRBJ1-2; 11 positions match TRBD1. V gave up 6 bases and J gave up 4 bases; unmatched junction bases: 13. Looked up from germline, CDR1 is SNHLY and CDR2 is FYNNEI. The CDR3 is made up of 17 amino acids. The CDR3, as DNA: TGTGCCAGCAGGAGAGGGTCGGACAGGGGGCCCGGCTATGGCTACACCTTC. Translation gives CASRRGSDRGPGYGYTF.

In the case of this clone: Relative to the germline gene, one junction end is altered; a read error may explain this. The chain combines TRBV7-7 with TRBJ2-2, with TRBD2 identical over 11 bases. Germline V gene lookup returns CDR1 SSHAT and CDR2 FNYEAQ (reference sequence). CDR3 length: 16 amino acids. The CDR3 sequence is CASSQLAGDSTGELFF. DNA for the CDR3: TGTGCTAGCAGCCAACTAGCGGGGGATAGCACCGGGGAGCTGTTTTTT.